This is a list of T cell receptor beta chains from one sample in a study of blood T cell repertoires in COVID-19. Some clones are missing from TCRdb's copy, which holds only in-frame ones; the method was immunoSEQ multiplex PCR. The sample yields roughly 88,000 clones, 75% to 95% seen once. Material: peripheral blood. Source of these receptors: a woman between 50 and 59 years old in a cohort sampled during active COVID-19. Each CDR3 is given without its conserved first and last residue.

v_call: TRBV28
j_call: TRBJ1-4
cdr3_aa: ASSSPGQIEKLF

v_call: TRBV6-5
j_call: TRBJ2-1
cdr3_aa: ASSRDRGYGEQF

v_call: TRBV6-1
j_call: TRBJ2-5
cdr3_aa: ASSEAIAGSQETQY

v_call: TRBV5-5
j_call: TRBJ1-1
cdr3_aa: ASSLASGIKGTEAF

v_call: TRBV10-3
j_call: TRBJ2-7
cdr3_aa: AISEGTRGEQY

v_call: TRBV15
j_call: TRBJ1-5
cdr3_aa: ATSRDPRNQPQH

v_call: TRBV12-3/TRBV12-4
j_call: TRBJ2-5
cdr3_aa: ASSLEQGRQY

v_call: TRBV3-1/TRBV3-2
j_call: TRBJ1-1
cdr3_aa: ASSQGARDTEAF

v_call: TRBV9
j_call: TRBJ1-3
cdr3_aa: ASSSRSSGNTIY

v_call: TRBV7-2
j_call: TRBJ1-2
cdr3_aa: ASSLELLGTGGASRGYT

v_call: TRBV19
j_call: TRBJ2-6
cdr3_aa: ASSIGRAGANVLT